The present TCR beta chain was sequenced within a study of blood T cell repertoires in COVID-19 (dated by TCRdb to 2020 to 2022). Looking at the study overall: Samples from collaborators originated in the United States, Italy and Spain and spanned both the acute and convalescent phases of COVID-19. The material from the prospective study consisted of cDNA or gDNA derived from T cells, B-cell-depleted T cells, or PBMCs. The dataset comprised deeply sampled blood TCRbeta repertoires from subjects exposed to, actively infected with, or recovered from COVID-19. The repertoires were made available in a free public database intended to serve as a resource for research on the immune response to SARS-CoV-2. The samples were drawn from the first 160 participants of the ongoing ImmuneRACE study and from 1,254 subjects provided by 6 global collaborators. The sample metadata nearly always contained a de-identified subject ID, COVID-19 status, age in years and sex. Where available, HLA class I and class II types were obtained from metadata supplied by the sample provider rather than from assay-based typing.

TCRbeta CDR3 regions were amplified from genomic DNA using the immunoSEQ Assay, a bias-controlled multiplex PCR. The source study handled its data this way. The number of nucleated cells in each sample was estimated by amplification of reference gene primers within the assay. To quantify the absolute abundance of each unique TCRbeta CDR3 rearrangement, sequence reads were collapsed and filtered. Productive Simpson clonality was computed per sample as the square root of Simpson's diversity index over productive rearrangements. TCRdb retrieved this table from immuneACCESS and kept in-frame rearrangements only. Not all clones are present; in checked studies, unresolved V genes account for under half, and no reason is known for the remainder. That table is the source of V, J and clone size, and D and trimming were worked out from the DNA. This sample holds about 250,000 clones; almost 85% were observed only once. Approximately 8.6% of the sample rests with the top ten.

Participants in the prospective study were aged about 18 to 95 years, lived in 20 to 30 United States geographic areas, and enrolled through a virtual design. In the prospective study, cohorts were assigned on the basis of participant-reported clinical history obtained from a screening survey and a study questionnaire. In the prospective study, whole blood, serum and a nasopharyngeal or oropharyngeal swab were collected from each participant by mobile phlebotomists. Prospective study participants could optionally give additional blood draws and questionnaires over a roughly two-month period. Before DNA extraction, blood samples from the prospective study were shipped at room temperature or frozen. On this clone: What this receptor recognizes is not known. No clone much larger than this one lies a single base away; base qualities are absent.

Beyond this particular receptor, the publication reports: The quantity of clinical and demographic metadata differed by source and by participant and was supplied without curation.

The sequence came from a woman aged 45 to 65 with acute COVID-19. Specimen: PBMCs or T cells enriched from blood (not recorded which).

The CDR3 protein is CASSLGAGTGGFEQFF. DNA sequence: TGCGCCAGCAGCTTGGGGGCCGGGACAGGGGGTTTTGAGCAGTTCTTC. The receptor chain draws on TRBV5-1 and TRBJ2-1, and 11 junction bases match TRBD1. V lost 0 bases and J lost 9 bases, and the count of bases not matched to a germline gene is 8. Taken from cysteine to phenylalanine, the CDR3 has 16 residues. Kept here is only the CDR3 DNA, which spans 48 bases and is read in frame from base 1. The germline V gene supplies CDR1 SGHRS and CDR2 YFSETQ.